This T cell receptor beta chain came from a study of T-cell memory formation after mild COVID-19. As regards this clonotype: Its antigen is unknown.

Per germline, CDR1 LGHNT and CDR2 FRNRAP. The CDR3 extends over 15 amino acids. Between the trimmed V and J ends, which lost 1 base and 1 base, there was a span of 10 bases. Findings and limits, study-wide: A balance of CD4 and CD8 characterized clones contracting day 15 to 85, whereas later expanders leaned CD4+.

The TCR alpha and TCR beta cDNA libraries, bearing sample barcodes and UMIs, were generated by 5'RACE using constant-segment primers. TCRdb recomputed calls from the 5' RACE reads with MiXCR, one row per CDR3 protein. The sample yields 430,000 or so distinct CDR3 sequences, 25% seen once. This chain joins TRBV12-5 and TRBJ1-1; D is ambiguous. The sequenced material came from PBMCs or a T cell subset sorted from them (not recorded which). This clonotype originated in an adult woman who had mild COVID-19 (a few samples of this study predate the infection). Cell type and time point are not known. The CDR3 spells CASGLAPEGNTEAFF. CDR3 DNA sequence: TGTGCTAGTGGTTTGGCCCCTGAGGGGAACACTGAAGCTTTCTTT.